This T cell receptor (beta chain) was profiled in a study of regulatory T cells in long-lasting Graves disease. Time point: newly diagnosed GD, antithyroid drugs for less than 3 months. TCR sequences were obtained from RNA taken from PBMCs. Relying on iRepertoire HTBI primers and Arm-PCR of CDR3 regions, the team built TCR beta libraries. TCRdb used MiXCR to reprocess the multiplex PCR reads, holding one entry per CDR3 protein. The sample includes roughly 360,000 distinct CDR3 sequences, about an eighth of them seen just once. The CDR3 has 14 amino acids. Trimming removed 6 bases from V and 1 base from J, with 12 bases in between. Germline values: CDR1 MNHNS, CDR2 SASEGT. The sample was also reused in another study, on T cells in Graves' hyperthyroidism and ophthalmopathy.

This receptor was obtained from a woman between 18 and 29 years old with Graves disease. This material consisted of peripheral blood mononuclear cells (PBMCs), taken at new diagnosis, from a patient treated with antithyroid drugs. The V and J genes are TRBV6-1 and TRBJ1-1; weak D call: TRBD1 (5 bases). The CDR3 reads CASRPPTGNTEAFF. In nucleotides, the CDR3 is TGTGCCAGCAGACCGCCCACAGGGAACACTGAAGCTTTCTTT.